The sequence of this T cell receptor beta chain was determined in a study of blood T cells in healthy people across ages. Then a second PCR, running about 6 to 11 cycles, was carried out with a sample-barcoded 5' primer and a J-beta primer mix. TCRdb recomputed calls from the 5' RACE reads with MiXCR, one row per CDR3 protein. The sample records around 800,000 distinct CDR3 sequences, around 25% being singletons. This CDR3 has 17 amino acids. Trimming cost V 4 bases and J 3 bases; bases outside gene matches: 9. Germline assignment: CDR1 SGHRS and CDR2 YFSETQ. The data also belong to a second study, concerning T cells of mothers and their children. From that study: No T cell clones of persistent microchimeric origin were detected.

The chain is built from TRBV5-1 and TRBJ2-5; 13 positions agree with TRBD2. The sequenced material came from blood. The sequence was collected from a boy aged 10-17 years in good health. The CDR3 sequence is CASSPGTSGVLKETQYF. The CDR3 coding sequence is TGCGCCAGCAGCCCGGGGACTAGCGGGGTACTCAAAGAGACCCAGTACTTC.